The clone carrying this T cell receptor beta chain occurred many times. The CDR3 is made up of 20 amino acids. The germline gives CDR1 MNHEY, CDR2 SVGEGT. Between the trimmed V and J ends, which lost 2 bases and 4 bases, there was a span of 26 bases. The sample is drawn from a study of T cells after yellow fever vaccination. Study outcomes and limitations: There was a possibility that FACS-sorted repertoires contained abundant clonotypes contaminating from the bulk population.

TCRdb recomputed calls from the 5' RACE reads with MiXCR, one row per CDR3 protein. The sample contains approximately 9,300 distinct CDR3 sequences, around 4.7% of which appear only once. The chain links TRBV6-2 or TRBV6-3 to TRBJ1-4; D possibly corresponds to TRBD1 (5 bases). The sequencing here drew on PBMCs, either bulk or a sorted T-cell subset (CD4+, CD8+, memory, or dextramer-sorted; not recorded which), taken less than 16 days after the first yellow fever vaccination. The TCR originated in a man aged 18 to 35 who received the YFV17D yellow fever vaccine. The CDR3 here is CASSYKRGATLGSGNEKLFF. The DNA of the CDR3 is TGTGCCAGCAGTTACAAACGCGGGGCGACTCTTGGCTCTGGTAATGAAAAACTGTTTTTT.